Shown below are 21 T cell receptor beta chains from a single sample sequenced in a study of cytomegalovirus exposure and HLA in healthy donors. Vbeta (60) and Jbeta (13) primers were used in the PCR. TCRdb's copy holds only in-frame clones and misses some; the assay was immunoSEQ multiplex PCR. The sample lists tens of thousands of clones, 65% to 80% occurring once. Sequenced input: PBMCs. Source of these receptors: a man aged 35 to 55 in good health and CMV-seropositive.

The chain combines TRBV4-3 with TRBJ2-1; TRBD1 matches at 7 bases. Trimming at V came to 3 bases and at J to 5 bases, leaving 1 base not matched to a gene. This CDR3 spans 13 amino acids. The germline CDR1 and CDR2 sequences are LGHNA and YSLEER. In nucleotides, the CDR3 is TGCGCCAGCAGCCACGACAGGGACAATGAGCAGTTCTTC. It yields the protein CASSHDRDNEQFF.

This chain joins TRBV6-6 and TRBJ1-2; D is uncertain. Per germline, CDR1 MNHNY and CDR2 SVGAGI (reference sequence). The length of the CDR3 is 12 residues. With 2 bases removed from V and 9 bases from J, the gap between germline ends came to 10 bases. The CDR3 nucleotides are TGTGCCAGCAGTTACGGGAGCATGAGCTACACCTTC. Encoded protein: CASSYGSMSYTF.

The V gene is TRBV2, the J gene TRBJ2-3; weak D call: TRBD2 (5 bases). The CDR3 spans 15 residues. The ends were cut back, 5 bases at V and 0 bases at J, with 12 bases in the middle. CDR1 is SNHLY, CDR2 FYNNEI, per germline. CDR3 residues: CASSTSRTSTDTQYF. As DNA, the CDR3 is TGTGCCAGCAGTACCTCGCGGACTAGCACAGATACGCAGTATTTT.

The chain couples TRBV19 to TRBJ2-5, with TRBD2 matching 11 bases. Germline V lookup: CDR1 LNHDA, CDR2 SQIVND (reference sequence). The CDR3 is 15 residues long. V gave up 4 bases and J gave up 2 bases; unmatched junction bases: 3. CDR3 amino acids: CASSRLAGHQETQYF. The CDR3 DNA follows: TGTGCCAGTAGTAGACTAGCGGGACATCAAGAGACCCAGTACTTC.

The rearrangement links TRBV19 to TRBJ2-7, with D possibly TRBD2 on 6 matching bases. The CDR3 has 16 amino acids. Germline V gene data show CDR1 as LNHDA and CDR2 as SQIVND (reference sequence). Deletions cut 5 bases from V and 5 bases from J, with 22 bases between. In DNA form, the CDR3 reads TGTGCCAGTAGTTCCGGGACCGGATTGACTAGTCACGAGCAGTACTTC. This encodes CASSSGTGLTSHEQYF.

This sequence joins TRBV10-3 and TRBJ2-3; 10 nucleotides match TRBD2. The germline gives CDR1 ENHRY, CDR2 SYGVKD. J gave up 10 bases and V 2 bases, and 9 bases lay outside the gene matches. The CDR3 sequence is 15 residues long. In DNA form, the CDR3 reads TGTGCCATCAGTGAGGGTTTAGCGGGGGGTCTTCCGCAGTATTTT. Its protein is CAISEGLAGGLPQYF.

This clone was counted only a few times. The CDR3 is CAWREGSGSGGETQYF. The DNA for the CDR3 is TGTGCCTGGAGAGAGGGTAGCGGGAGTGGTGGGGAGACCCAGTACTTC. The genes are TRBV30 and TRBJ2-5, with 9 nucleotides matching TRBD2. Germline V gene sequence: CDR1 GTSNPN, CDR2 SVGIG (reference sequence). After removal of 3 bases from V and 5 bases from J, the junction contained 13 bases not matched to a gene. The length of the CDR3 is 16 residues. The whole variable domain, filled in from reference TRBV30 and TRBJ2-5, reads SQTIHQWPATLVQPVGSPLSLECTVEGTSNPNLYWYRQAAGRGLQLLFYSVGIGQISSEVPQNLSASRPQDRQFILSSKKLLLSDSGFYLCAWREGSGSGGETQYFGPGTRLLVL.

The rearrangement joins TRBV6-1 to TRBJ2-7, with D hard to call. V was clipped by 2 bases and J by 5 bases, with 4 bases between them. The CDR3 runs to 11 residues. Germline V gene lookup returns CDR1 MNHNS and CDR2 SASEGT. CDR3 coding DNA: TGTGCCAGCAGTGAACAAAACGAGCAGTACTTC. This encodes CASSEQNEQYF.

This clone was recorded once. The CDR3 loop is CASSSDWSSYEQYF. CDR3 nucleotide sequence: TGCGCCAGCTCCTCGGACTGGAGCTCCTACGAGCAGTACTTC. The chain joins TRBV5-1 to TRBJ2-7, with D possibly TRBD2 on 5 matching bases. V lost 7 bases and J 0 bases, leaving 14 bases between the germline ends. The length of the CDR3 is 14 residues. The germline CDR1 and CDR2 sequences are SGHRS and YFSETQ.

The rearrangement links TRBV6-1 to TRBJ2-1; TRBD2 matches at 8 bases. CDR1 is MNHNS and CDR2 is SASEGT in the germline V gene. This CDR3 is 15 amino acids long. V dropped 6 bases and J dropped 4; count of bases not matched to a gene: 8. CDR3 DNA sequence: TGTGCCAGCAGAAGATCGGGGGGGCGATACAATGAGCAGTTCTTC. Translation gives CASRRSGGRYNEQFF.

This rearrangement joins TRBV11-1 to TRBJ1-2, with a weak D call TRBD1 (6 bases). Germline V lookup: CDR1 SGHAT, CDR2 FQDESV (reference sequence). The CDR3 totals 14 residues. V lost 5 bases and J lost 8, with 18 bases in between. CDR3: CASSVGTIGGGYTF. The CDR3 coding sequence is TGTGCCAGCAGCGTCGGGACAATCGGCGGAGGCTACACCTTC. Using reference TRBV11-1 and TRBJ1-2 for the parts outside the CDR3, the full variable domain is EAEVAQSPRYKITEKSQAVAFWCDPISGHATLYWYRQILGQGPELLVQFQDESVVDDSQLPKDRFSAERLKGVDSTLKIQPAELGDSAMYLCASSVGTIGGGYTFGSGTRLTVV.

This chain joins TRBV6-5 and TRBJ2-1, with D possibly TRBD1 on 6 matching bases. The CDR3 contains 16 residues. Germline-derived CDR1 and CDR2 are MNHEY and SVGAGI. The V end was cut by 3 bases, the J end by 8 bases, with 20 bases between. The CDR3 sequence is CASSYEVTVEGDEQFF. The CDR3 DNA reads as TGTGCCAGCAGTTATGAGGTAACAGTCGAGGGGGATGAGCAGTTCTTC.

In regard to this clone: Its ends do not fully match the called genes, so a read error is possible. The chain is built from TRBV5-1 and TRBJ2-7; possibly TRBD1 for D (6 bases). Germline V gene data show CDR1 as SGHRS and CDR2 as YFSETQ. There are 14 residues in the CDR3. CDR3 coding DNA: TGCGCCAGCAGCCCGGGACACCAAATCTACGGGCAGTACTTC. This translates into CASSPGHQIYGQYF.

The CDR3 loop is CASSDRQGYNEQFF. In nucleotides, the CDR3 is TGTGCCAGCAGCGACCGACAGGGTTACAATGAGCAGTTCTTC. The rearrangement links TRBV7-9 to TRBJ2-1, with TRBD1 identical over 7 bases. This CDR3 comprises 14 residues. The J segment lost 4 bases and the V segment lost 5 bases, leaving 5 bases of the junction unmatched. Germline values: CDR1 SEHNR, CDR2 FQNEAQ (reference sequence).

The rearrangement links TRBV19 to TRBJ2-2; possibly TRBD1 for D (5 bases). Trimming stripped 1 base from V and 3 bases from J, with 12 bases between. CDR1 and CDR2 (germline): LNHDA, SQIVND (reference sequence). This CDR3 comprises 16 residues. CDR3 nucleotides: TGTGCCAGTAGTATAGGAAGGGGTTGGGACACCGGGGAGCTGTTTTTT. This codes for CASSIGRGWDTGELFF.

The chain is built from TRBV6-5 and TRBJ2-7; TRBD1 matches at 7 bases. The V gene end was trimmed by 5 bases and the J gene end by 2 bases; junction bases not matched to a gene: 6. Per the germline V gene, CDR1 is MNHEY and CDR2 is SVGAGI. The CDR3 contains 14 residues. This CDR3 is CASSPQGIPYEQYF. CDR3 DNA sequence: TGTGCCAGCAGTCCACAGGGGATTCCCTACGAGCAGTACTTC.

The chain uses TRBV25-1 and TRBJ1-1; 8 nucleotides align to TRBD1. V shed 6 bases and J 5 bases; nucleotides not matched to a gene: 14. The CDR3 totals 16 residues. CDR1 is MGHDK, CDR2 SYGVNS, per germline. The CDR3 here is CASRLDRGHRTTEAFF. The CDR3 DNA sequence: TGTGCCAGCAGGCTTGACAGGGGCCATAGGACGACTGAAGCTTTCTTT.

This clone was picked up a small number of times. The same CDR3 also results from other DNA sequences found in this sample. This sequence joins TRBV5-1 and TRBJ2-5; perhaps TRBD1 as D (6 bases). Between the trimmed V and J ends, which lost 0 bases and 2 bases, there was a span of 8 bases. The CDR3 is 14 residues long. Per germline, CDR1 SGHRS and CDR2 YFSETQ. DNA for the CDR3: TGCGCCAGCAGCTTGGGGCAGGGGCAAGAGACCCAGTACTTC. This translates into CASSLGQGQETQYF.

This clone was counted a single time. The rearrangement uses TRBV7-9 and TRBJ2-7; perhaps TRBD2 as D (5 bases). CDR3 size: 14 residues. Deletions cut 1 base from V and 4 bases from J, with 11 bases between. The germline gives CDR1 SEHNR, CDR2 FQNEAQ (reference sequence). The CDR3 coding sequence is TGTGCCAGCAGCTTAGTGGGAGACGGATACGAGCAGTACTTC. Translated, it gives CASSLVGDGYEQYF.

The J gene is TRBJ2-3, the V gene TRBV5-6; 12 bases match TRBD2. Germline lookup yields CDR1 SGHDT and CDR2 YYEEEE. V shed 4 bases, J shed 3 bases, and the junction held 6 bases outside the gene matches. This CDR3 has 16 amino acids. CDR3 loop: CASSRRTSGITDTQYF. Written as DNA, the CDR3 is TGTGCCAGCAGCCGACGGACTAGCGGGATAACAGATACGCAGTATTTT.

This clone was observed a few times. The germline gene is not matched at one end of the junction; a read error may be the cause. V is TRBV7-7 and J is TRBJ1-1; D uncertain. CDR3 length: 13 amino acids. Germline-derived CDR1 and CDR2 are SSHAT and FNYEAQ (reference sequence). CDR3 sequence: CASSPTGSAEAFF. The DNA of the CDR3 is TGTGCTAGCAGCCCGACGGGAAGCGCTGAAGCTTTCTTT.